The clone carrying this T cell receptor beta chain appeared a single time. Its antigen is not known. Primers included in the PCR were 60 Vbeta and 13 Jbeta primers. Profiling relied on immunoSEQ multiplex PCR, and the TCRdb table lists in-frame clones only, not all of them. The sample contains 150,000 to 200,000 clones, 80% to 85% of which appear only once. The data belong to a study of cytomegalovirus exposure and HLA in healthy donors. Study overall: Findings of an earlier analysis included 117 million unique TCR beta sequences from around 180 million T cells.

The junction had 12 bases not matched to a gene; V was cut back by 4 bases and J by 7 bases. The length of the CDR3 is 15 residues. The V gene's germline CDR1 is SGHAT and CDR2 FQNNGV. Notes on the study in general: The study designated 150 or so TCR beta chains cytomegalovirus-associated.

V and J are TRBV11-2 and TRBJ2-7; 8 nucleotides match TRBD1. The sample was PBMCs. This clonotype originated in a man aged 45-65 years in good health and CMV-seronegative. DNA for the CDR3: TGTGCCAGCAGCTCATTGACAGGGGCCACGGGAGAGCAGTACTTC. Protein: CASSSLTGATGEQYF.